Sequencing of this T cell receptor (beta chain) was carried out in a study of shared clonotypes between healthy human individuals. The study, taken as a whole, reports: Larger richness was generally estimated for naive than memory subsets.

This clone has more than one count but fewer than ten. The target antigen is unknown. There are 13 residues in the CDR3. V lost 7 bases to trimming and J lost 15 bases; unmatched junction nucleotides: 17. Germline CDR1 and CDR2: SQVTM and ANQGSEA. Clones were sequenced by immunoSEQ multiplex PCR, and TCRdb holds only the in-frame ones, with some missing. The sample lists about 230,000 clones, over 50% occurring once. The rearrangement joins TRBV29-1 to TRBJ1-4, with 7 bases that match TRBD1. The sequence derives from a man aged 25 to 40 in good health. What was sequenced was memory CD4+ T cells sorted from blood. Indicated subset: CD45RA-negative fraction. The DNA of the CDR3 is TGCAGCGGAAGGAGACAGGGTTCAGGGCCTTTGTTTTTT. Its protein is CSGRRQGSGPLFF.